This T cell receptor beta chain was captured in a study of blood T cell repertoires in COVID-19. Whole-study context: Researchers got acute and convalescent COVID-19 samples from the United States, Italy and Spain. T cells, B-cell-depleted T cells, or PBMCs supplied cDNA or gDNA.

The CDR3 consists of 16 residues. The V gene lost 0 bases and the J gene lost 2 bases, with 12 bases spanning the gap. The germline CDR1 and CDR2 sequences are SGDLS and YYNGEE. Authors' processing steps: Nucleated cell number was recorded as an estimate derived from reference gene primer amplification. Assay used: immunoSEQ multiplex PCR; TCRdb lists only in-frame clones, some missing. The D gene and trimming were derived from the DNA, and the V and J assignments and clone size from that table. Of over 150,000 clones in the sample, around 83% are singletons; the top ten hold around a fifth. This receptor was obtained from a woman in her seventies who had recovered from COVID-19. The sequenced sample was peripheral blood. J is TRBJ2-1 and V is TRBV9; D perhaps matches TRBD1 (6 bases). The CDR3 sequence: CASSVAAQGPYNEQFF. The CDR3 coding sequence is TGTGCCAGCAGCGTAGCGGCCCAGGGGCCCTACAATGAGCAGTTCTTC.